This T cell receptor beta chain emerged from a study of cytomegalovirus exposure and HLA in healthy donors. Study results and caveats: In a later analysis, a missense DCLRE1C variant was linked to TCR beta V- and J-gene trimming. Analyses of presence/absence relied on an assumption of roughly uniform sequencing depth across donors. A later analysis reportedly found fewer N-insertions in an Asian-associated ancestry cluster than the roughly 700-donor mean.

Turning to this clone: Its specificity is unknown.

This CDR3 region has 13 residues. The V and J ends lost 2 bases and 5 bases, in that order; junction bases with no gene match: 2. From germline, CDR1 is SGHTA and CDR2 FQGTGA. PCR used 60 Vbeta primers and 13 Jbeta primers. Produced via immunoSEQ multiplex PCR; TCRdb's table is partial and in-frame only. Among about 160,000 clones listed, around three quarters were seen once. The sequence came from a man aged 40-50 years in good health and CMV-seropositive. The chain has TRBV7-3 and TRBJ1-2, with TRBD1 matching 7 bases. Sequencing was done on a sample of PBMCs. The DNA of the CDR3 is TGTGCCAGCAGCTTAGAACAGGGGTATGGCTACACCTTC. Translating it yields CASSLEQGYGYTF. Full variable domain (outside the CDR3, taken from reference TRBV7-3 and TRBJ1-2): GAGVSQTPSNKVTEKGKYVELRCDPISGHTALYWYRQSLGQGPEFLIYFQGTGAADDSGLPNDRFFAVRPEGSVSTLKIQRTERGDSAVYLCASSLEQGYGYTFGSGTRLTVV.